This T cell receptor beta chain originates from a study of cytomegalovirus exposure and HLA in healthy donors. The PCR contained 60 Vbeta and 13 Jbeta primers. The table came from immunoSEQ multiplex PCR; TCRdb's copy has only in-frame clones and leaves some out. The sample shows 95,000 to 150,000 clones, about 81% of them seen only once. V was cut by 6 bases and J by 2 bases, with 11 bases left in between. Per the germline V gene, CDR1 is MNHEY and CDR2 is SVGAGI. The CDR3 has 15 residues. This receptor was obtained from a woman aged 25-40 years in good health and CMV-seronegative. Sequenced: PBMCs. V and J are TRBV6-5 and TRBJ1-6, with D possibly TRBD1 on 6 matching bases. CDR3 region: CASRRQEAYNSPLHF. The CDR3 DNA is TGTGCCAGCAGGAGACAGGAGGCCTATAATTCACCCCTCCACTTT.